This T cell receptor beta chain appears in the sequencing data of a study of blood T cells in healthy people across ages (dated by TCRdb to the mid-2010s). About the full investigation: In model experiments, template switching captured about one uniquely barcoded TCR beta cDNA molecule for every two T cells. To track age-related changes in TCR beta repertoire diversity, the study relied on deep sequencing normalized with unique cDNA molecular identifiers. Four age groups were formed from the donors: young (average approximately 15 years), middle-aged (approximately 42), aged (under 70) and long-lived (about 80). To avoid experimental bias, donors of different ages were randomly spread across the sequencing lanes. Two additional independent replicas of 1 million unique cDNA reads from the same blood draw were analyzed for two donors (one aged 18 to 30 and one aged 80 or older). Study-level results and caveats: Estimates of total diversity based on one million sequenced T cells were considered lower bounds and underestimates. Compared with the aged group, the long-lived group had more naive CD4+ T cells, fewer expanded clones and increased TCR diversity, suggesting age selection. Donor CMV infection status was unknown, potentially confounding age-related changes in expanded clonotypes. Observed TCR beta diversity correlated strongly with the percentage of naive T cells measured by flow cytometry. Observed TCR beta diversity per million T cells fell roughly linearly with age, and a significant reduction was already apparent by age roughly 41. Because profiling used bulk unsorted PBMCs, naive and antigen-experienced compartments could not be compared conclusively.

Donors were 35 to 40 systemically healthy Caucasian individuals from Russia aged roughly 6 to 100 years. Each donor gave 8 to 10 milliliters of peripheral blood, drawn into EDTA-treated Vacutainer tubes. Ficoll-Paque density-gradient centrifugation was used to isolate PBMCs, with at least 7 million per sample. Trizol reagent was used to extract total RNA from PBMCs, with at least 6 micrograms per sample. For every donor, an aliquot of PBMCs went through flow cytometry to measure the percentages of naive CD45RAhigh/CD27high T cells. The germline ends are 10 bases apart after V is trimmed by 3 bases and J by 5 bases. Sequences SGHAT (CDR1) and FQNNGV (CDR2) are obtained from the germline V gene. There are 13 amino acids in the CDR3, from cysteine to phenylalanine inclusive. The sequence is cut down to CDR3 DNA, 39 bases in frame from base 1. Receptors were amplified or captured by 5' RACE. Sequencing instrument: Illumina HiSeq 2500. A second PCR of roughly 7 to 11 cycles was performed with a sample-barcoded 5' primer and a J-beta primer mix. A template-switch 5' adaptor carrying 12 random nucleotides introduced a unique molecular identifier onto each TCR beta cDNA molecule. Each sample yielded at least 3 million CDR3-containing paired-end reads. The Mint cDNA synthesis kit, primed by a TRBC-specific oligonucleotide, was used to synthesize first-strand cDNA from all RNA. Following uracil-DNA glycosylase treatment, all cDNA underwent a first 18-cycle PCR with the universal primers M1SS and BC2_uni_R. The original methods were these. For normalization, 1 million high-quality reads, each with a distinct molecular identifier, were randomly selected from each sample. Instead of being binned into consensus sequences, reads with shared molecular identifiers were discarded. CDR3 identification, clonotype clustering and error correction used MiTCR with a Q25 quality threshold and the strictest error-elimination algorithm. A nonparametric unseen species model with Euler transformation was used to estimate lower-bound total TCR beta diversity. In TCRdb, the public reads were trimmed at Q25 with fastp and aligned with MiXCR, with productive beta chains retained. Rows matching on CDR3 protein sequence are summarized as one entry with the most common DNA and genes. Here the V and J calls rest on TCRdb's processing, not on the authors' analysis. This sample comprises about 1.6 million distinct CDR3 sequences, approximately 32% of them detected only once. The ten most abundant clones make up approximately 10% of the sample.

Worth noting for this clonotype: Its antigen is unknown. No per-base quality is available; no much larger clone lies one base away.

The source material was blood. The chain links TRBV11-2 with TRBJ2-5; the D segment may tentatively be TRBD1 or TRBD2, each giving 5 matched bases. The receptor's source is a woman aged 25-40 years in good health. The DNA sequence is as follows: TGTGCCAGCAGCTTCGGGGCGATGGAGACCCAGTACTTC. Translated, it gives CASSFGAMETQYF.